Listed below are T cell receptor beta chains from one sample, sequenced in a study of cytomegalovirus exposure and HLA in healthy donors. The protocol was immunoSEQ multiplex PCR, while the TCRdb copy is restricted to in-frame clones and leaves out a portion. The repertoire holds 100,000 to 150,000 clones, with approximately 81% as singletons. Source material: PBMCs. These receptors all stem from a woman between 40 and 55 years old in good health and CMV-seronegative. Each CDR3 is given with its conserved first and last residue. D genes are given only for firm matches. Expanded clones get a size class; other rows say once, few or many, or leave the size out.

v_call	clone_size	j_call	d_call	cdr3_aa	cdr3_nt
TRBV25-1	NA	TRBJ2-4	TRBD1	CASHVPDRKDIQYF	TGTGCCAGTCATGTTCCGGACAGGAAAGACATTCAGTACTTC
TRBV11-2	NA	TRBJ2-4	NA	CASSSQGIKYIQYF	TGTGCCAGCAGTTCACAGGGTATCAAGTACATTCAGTACTTC
TRBV7-6	NA	TRBJ2-3	NA	CASSLVRDTQYF	TGTGCCAGCAGCTTAGTCCGGGATACGCAGTATTTT
TRBV6-4	NA	TRBJ2-1	TRBD1	CASSTGQGGINEQFF	TGTGCCAGCAGCACAGGACAGGGAGGCATCAATGAGCAGTTCTTC
TRBV19	NA	TRBJ1-6	TRBD1	CASSPGQTVNSPLHF	TGTGCCAGTAGTCCGGGACAGACTGTCAATTCACCCCTCCACTTT
TRBV10-3	few	TRBJ1-2	TRBD1	CASSEGTGFYGYTF	TGTGCCAGCAGTGAAGGGACAGGGTTTTATGGCTACACCTTC
TRBV6-5	NA	TRBJ1-1	NA	CASSGVGAEAFF	TGTGCCAGCAGCGGTGTCGGGGCTGAAGCTTTCTTT
TRBV5-1	NA	TRBJ1-2	TRBD1	CASSWDRAGYTF	TGCGCCAGCAGCTGGGACAGGGCTGGCTACACCTTC
TRBV7-9	NA	TRBJ1-2	TRBD1	CASSADREWEGYTF	TGTGCCAGCAGCGCCGACAGGGAATGGGAAGGCTACACCTTC
TRBV30	NA	TRBJ1-5	NA	CAWSTGGDQPQHF	TGTGCCTGGAGTACTGGGGGGGATCAGCCCCAGCATTTT
TRBV2	NA	TRBJ1-2	NA	CASSDGGAGGYTF	TGTGCCAGCAGTGATGGGGGGGCAGGGGGCTACACCTTC
TRBV4-1	NA	TRBJ2-7	TRBD2	CASSQVAGGFEQYF	TGCGCCAGCAGCCAAGTAGCGGGAGGCTTCGAGCAGTACTTC
TRBV7-9	few	TRBJ1-1	NA	CASSIRQESTEAFF	TGTGCCAGCAGCATCCGACAGGAAAGCACTGAAGCTTTCTTT
TRBV5-5	NA	TRBJ2-5	NA	CASSLSPAGETQYF	TGTGCCAGCAGCTTAAGCCCGGCGGGAGAGACCCAGTACTTC
TRBV2	NA	TRBJ1-2	NA	CASSENRSYGYTF	TGTGCCAGCAGTGAAAACAGGAGCTATGGCTACACCTTC
TRBV10-3	NA	TRBJ1-1	TRBD1	CAITGTGNTEAFF	TGTGCCATCACCGGGACAGGTAACACTGAAGCTTTCTTT
TRBV14	few	TRBJ2-3	NA	CASSWHGGSTDTQYF	TGTGCCAGCAGCTGGCACGGGGGAAGCACAGATACGCAGTATTTT
TRBV27	NA	TRBJ1-5	NA	CASGSQGYSNQPQHF	TGTGCCAGCGGGTCCCAGGGCTACAGCAATCAGCCCCAGCATTTT
TRBV13	medium-sized	TRBJ1-3	NA	CASSRRQGGNTIYF	TGTGCCAGCAGCCGGCGGCAGGGGGGAAACACCATATATTTT
TRBV2	few	TRBJ2-2	TRBD1	CASRTGAGELFF	TGTGCCAGCAGGACAGGGGCCGGGGAGCTGTTTTTT
TRBV4-1	once	TRBJ1-2	NA	CASSSGRDYGYTF	TGCGCCAGCAGCTCAGGGAGGGACTATGGCTACACCTTC
TRBV5-1	NA	TRBJ1-2	NA	CASSLEGAERGYTF	TGCGCCAGCAGCTTGGAAGGGGCAGAGCGTGGCTACACCTTC
TRBV5-1	NA	TRBJ1-3	NA	CASSLNGGTGNTIYF	TGCGCCAGCAGCTTGAACGGCGGGACTGGAAACACCATATATTTT
TRBV19	NA	TRBJ2-7	TRBD2	CASSIDSGISYEQYF	TGTGCCAGTAGTATAGATAGCGGGATCTCCTACGAGCAGTACTTC
TRBV27	NA	TRBJ1-1	TRBD1	CASRRQGTNTEAFF	TGTGCCAGCAGGAGACAGGGCACGAACACTGAAGCTTTCTTT
TRBV6-4	many	TRBJ2-1	TRBD2	CASSDSSGGANEQFF	TGTGCCAGCAGTGACTCTAGCGGGGGGGCCAATGAGCAGTTCTTC
TRBV6-6	NA	TRBJ1-2	NA	CASSYSTANYGYTF	TGTGCCAGCAGTTACTCGACAGCTAACTATGGCTACACCTTC
TRBV5-6	NA	TRBJ1-2	NA	CASSLSRGGYTF	TGTGCCAGCAGCTTGAGCAGGGGTGGCTACACCTTC
TRBV29-1	NA	TRBJ1-1	TRBD1	CSVKNLRQGNTEAFF	TGCAGCGTTAAAAACTTGCGACAGGGGAACACTGAAGCTTTCTTT
TRBV19	medium-sized	TRBJ2-7	TRBD2	CASSIVGSGTYEQYF	TGTGCCAGTAGTATAGTCGGTAGCGGGACCTACGAGCAGTACTTC
TRBV6-5	NA	TRBJ2-1	TRBD2	CASGLGNYNEQFF	TGTGCCAGTGGACTAGGGAACTACAATGAGCAGTTCTTC
TRBV5-6	few	TRBJ2-7	TRBD1	CASSYRGTGGRNEQYF	TGTGCCAGCAGCTATCGAGGGACAGGGGGCCGTAACGAGCAGTACTTC
TRBV11-2	NA	TRBJ2-1	NA	CASSPRQGLSYNEQFF	TGTGCCAGCAGCCCCCGACAGGGACTGTCCTACAATGAGCAGTTCTTC
TRBV18	NA	TRBJ1-2	TRBD1	CASWMGQGDGYTF	TGTGCCAGCTGGATGGGACAGGGGGATGGCTACACCTTC
TRBV19	NA	TRBJ2-7	TRBD1	CASSTPGTATYEQYF	TGTGCCAGTAGTACGCCCGGGACAGCGACCTACGAGCAGTACTTC
TRBV7-9	NA	TRBJ2-7	TRBD1	CASCSSDRAEYEQYF	TGTGCCAGCTGCTCCTCGGACAGGGCCGAATACGAGCAGTACTTC
TRBV7-2	NA	TRBJ2-7	TRBD1	CASSLIRDRAYEQYF	TGTGCCAGCAGCTTGATCCGGGACAGGGCCTACGAGCAGTACTTC
TRBV6-5	NA	TRBJ2-1	NA	CASSHRGDGGNEQFF	TGTGCCAGCAGTCATCGTGGGGACGGGGGTAATGAGCAGTTCTTC
TRBV19	NA	TRBJ1-5	NA	CASSSRLPGSFSNQPQHF	TGTGCCAGTAGTTCCAGGTTGCCGGGGTCTTTTAGCAATCAGCCCCAGCATTTT
TRBV18	NA	TRBJ1-2	NA	CASSPPEGARLGGYTF	TGTGCCAGCTCACCACCGGAAGGGGCGCGATTAGGTGGCTACACCTTC
TRBV2	NA	TRBJ2-7	NA	CAGQEGEHYEQYF	TGTGCCGGCCAGGAAGGGGAACACTACGAGCAGTACTTC
TRBV9	NA	TRBJ1-2	TRBD1	CASSVGHGTGGNYGYTF	TGTGCCAGCAGCGTAGGGCATGGTACAGGGGGTAACTATGGCTACACCTTC
TRBV27	NA	TRBJ2-2	NA	CASSPVSGWNTGELFF	TGTGCCAGCAGCCCGGTGAGCGGGTGGAACACCGGGGAGCTGTTTTTT
TRBV6-1	NA	TRBJ2-1	TRBD2	CASRPGTSGGNEQFF	TGTGCCAGCAGGCCTGGGACTAGCGGGGGCAATGAGCAGTTCTTC
TRBV14	NA	TRBJ2-1	NA	CASQEGGVRNNEQFF	TGTGCCAGTCAAGAAGGGGGAGTCAGAAACAATGAGCAGTTCTTC
TRBV30	NA	TRBJ2-5	NA	CAWTEGHAINQETQYF	TGTGCCTGGACCGAGGGACACGCTATAAACCAAGAGACCCAGTACTTC
TRBV11-1	NA	TRBJ2-3	TRBD2	CASSWVAGGTTDTQYF	TGTGCCAGCAGCTGGGTAGCGGGGGGTACCACAGATACGCAGTATTTT
TRBV4-1	NA	TRBJ2-1	TRBD2	CASSRQTTSVREQFF	TGCGCCAGCAGCCGCCAGACGACTAGCGTACGCGAGCAGTTCTTC
TRBV28	NA	TRBJ1-1	NA	CASRFTLYGGGRSPEAFF	TGTGCCAGCAGGTTTACCCTGTACGGGGGGGGGCGCTCCCCTGAAGCTTTCTTT
TRBV28	NA	TRBJ2-5	TRBD2	CASSLGLAGGLETQYF	TGTGCCAGCAGTTTGGGACTAGCGGGAGGGTTGGAGACCCAGTACTTC
TRBV25-1	NA	TRBJ2-1	NA	CASSERRGGSRNEQFF	TGTGCCAGCAGTGAACGAAGAGGGGGTTCTCGGAATGAGCAGTTCTTC
TRBV5-6	few	TRBJ1-4	TRBD1	CASSLYGTGFEKLFF	TGTGCCAGCAGCTTGTATGGGACAGGGTTTGAAAAACTGTTTTTT
TRBV10-3	NA	TRBJ2-3	TRBD1	CAIKPGQGAPTDTQYF	TGTGCCATCAAACCGGGACAGGGGGCGCCCACAGATACGCAGTATTTT
TRBV28	NA	TRBJ2-4	TRBD2	CASIGGGAKNIQYF	TGTGCCAGCATTGGCGGGGGAGCCAAAAACATTCAGTACTTC
TRBV2	few	TRBJ1-1	NA	CASSADFNTEAFF	TGTGCCAGCAGTGCGGACTTTAACACTGAAGCTTTCTTT